The 29 T cell receptor beta chains presented below share a single source sample, sequenced in a study of T-cell reconstitution after alpha-beta-depleted transplantation in children. Construction of the TCRbeta library involved unique molecular identifiers. TCRdb re-analysed the PCR reads in MiXCR, keeping a single row per CDR3 protein. In the table there are about 350,000 distinct CDR3 sequences, around 15% of which are singletons. The material was PBMCs, mostly from graft donor cells, obtained 360 days after TCRalphabeta/CD19-depleted stem cell transplant. All receptors come from a male patient between 2 and 15 years old who had a stem cell transplant for acute lymphoblastic leukemia, so the T cells may come from the graft donor.

There are a few counts of this clonotype. The chain combines TRBV20-1 with TRBJ2-1, with a weak D call TRBD2 (6 bases). The CDR3 length is 16 residues. The germline V gene encodes CDR1 DFQATT and CDR2 SNEGSKA (reference sequence). V was shortened by 0 bases and J by 3 bases, with 15 bases between the two germline ends. The CDR3 region has the DNA TGCAGTGCTAGAGAGCCCATAGCGGTCGACTACAATGAGCAGTTCTTC. It is translated as CSAREPIAVDYNEQFF.

The rearrangement links TRBV12-3 or TRBV12-4 to TRBJ1-3, with 10 bases identical to TRBD1. The V gene end was trimmed by 5 bases and the J gene end by 6 bases; junction bases not matched to a gene: 7. The CDR3 has 15 residues. The CDR3 protein is CASSTGDRGLNTIYF. The DNA for the CDR3 is TGTGCCAGCAGTACCGGGGACAGGGGCTTAAACACCATATATTTT.

This clonotype was picked up a small number of times. The V and J genes are TRBV4-1 and TRBJ2-4; 7 nucleotides line up with TRBD1. V shed 3 bases and J 0 bases; nucleotides not matched to a gene: 14. The length of the CDR3 is 19 residues. From germline, CDR1 is MGHRA and CDR2 YSYEKL. The chain's CDR3 is CASSHLRGTAQLAKNIQYF. In DNA form, the CDR3 reads TGCGCCAGCAGCCACCTCAGGGGGACCGCTCAACTAGCCAAAAACATTCAGTACTTC.

The CDR3 loop reads CASSSGLAETGELFF. Written as DNA, the CDR3 is TGTGCCAGCAGCTCCGGACTAGCCGAGACCGGGGAGCTGTTTTTT. The rearrangement joins TRBV7-3 to TRBJ2-2; the match to TRBD2 covers 8 bases. The CDR3 totals 15 residues. J was trimmed by 5 bases and V by 4 bases; bases with no gene match: 6. The germline gives CDR1 SGHTA, CDR2 FQGTGA.

The chain links TRBV3-1 to TRBJ2-7; 14 positions agree with TRBD2. V lost 3 bases, J lost 6 bases, and 4 bases stayed unmatched. Germline loops: CDR1 LGHDT, CDR2 YNNKEL (reference sequence). This CDR3 comprises 15 residues. The CDR3 loop is CASSQGLAGAPEQYF. The CDR3 DNA is TGTGCCAGCAGCCAGGGACTAGCGGGAGCCCCCGAGCAGTACTTC.

The gene calls are TRBV29-1 and TRBJ2-3; D tentatively reads TRBD1 or TRBD2 (5 bases each). The CDR3 runs 12 residues. The germline V gene encodes CDR1 SQVTM and CDR2 ANQGSEA. V gave up 1 base and J gave up 4 bases, with 6 bases separating them. The DNA for the CDR3 is TGCAGCGTTGAAGTGGGGGCAGATACGCAGTATTTT. Translating it yields CSVEVGADTQYF.

This clonotype came up a few times. The chain couples TRBV3-1 to TRBJ1-1; D perhaps matches TRBD1 (5 bases). V lost 4 bases and J 3 bases, leaving 15 bases between the germline ends. This CDR3 has 15 residues. Germline CDR1 LGHDT, CDR2 YNNKEL (reference sequence). This chain's CDR3 is CASSPLWQGYTEAFF. The DNA for the CDR3 is TGTGCCAGCAGCCCCCTATGGCAGGGATACACTGAAGCTTTCTTT. The full variable domain, in which reference TRBV3-1 and TRBJ1-1 provide the parts outside the CDR3, is DTAVSQTPKYLVTQMGNDKSIKCEQNLGHDTMYWYKQDSKKFLKIMFSYNNKELIINETVPNRFSPKSPDKAHLNLHINSLELGDSAVYFCASSPLWQGYTEAFFGQGTRLTVV.

The sample holds many counts of this clonotype. The chain uses TRBV29-1 and TRBJ2-2; D remains unclear. Germline-derived CDR1 and CDR2 are SQVTM and ANQGSEA. CDR3 length: 11 amino acids. The germline V and J ends were trimmed by 5 bases and 6 bases, with 7 bases remaining between them. In nucleotides, the CDR3 is TGCAGCGTTACGTGGGCCGGGGAGCTGTTTTTT. Its translation: CSVTWAGELFF.

This clonotype was counted many times. Here the CDR3 reads CSAPTPDTQYF. CDR3 bases: TGCAGTGCTCCTACGCCAGATACGCAGTATTTT. J is TRBJ2-3 and V is TRBV20-1; D unclear. Per germline, CDR1 DFQATT and CDR2 SNEGSKA (reference sequence). Trimming took off 5 bases at V and 4 bases at J, with 7 bases between the two ends. The CDR3 length is 11 residues.

The V gene is TRBV24-1, the J gene TRBJ2-7; 12 positions match TRBD1. J gave up 4 bases and V 5 bases, and 8 bases lay outside the gene matches. The CDR3 contains 16 residues. Looked up from germline, CDR1 is KGHDR and CDR2 is SFDVKD. The CDR3 bases are TGTGCCACCAGTGGCCCCGGGACAGGGGGCATGTACGAGCAGTACTTC. This gives the protein CATSGPGTGGMYEQYF.

This clonotype was detected many times. An end of the junction differs from the germline gene, which may be a read error. CDR3 nucleotides: TGTGCCAGCAGCTTAGGGCCCTCGGGACTAGCGGGAGTTGATTTT. This codes for CASSLGPSGLAGVDF. The J gene is TRBJ2-3, the V gene TRBV7-9; 14 nucleotides agree with TRBD2. The CDR3 spans 15 residues. Germline V CDR1 and CDR2: SEHNR, FQNEAQ (reference sequence).

The gene calls are TRBV5-1 and TRBJ2-7; D may be TRBD2 (7 bases). The V end lost 10 bases, the J end lost 5 bases, and 19 bases lay between the germline ends. CDR3 size: 13 residues. From germline, CDR1 is SGHRS and CDR2 YFSETQ. CDR3 bases: TGCGCCCAAAAGAGGGGGGGGCCGGACGAGCAGTACTTC. Its protein is CAQKRGGPDEQYF.

This clonotype was seen only a few times. The chain recombines TRBV27 with TRBJ2-6; D is perhaps TRBD2 (6 bases). CDR3 length: 18 residues. The germline gives CDR1 MNHEY, CDR2 SMNVEV (reference sequence). The ends were cut back, 3 bases at V and 0 bases at J, with 15 bases in the middle. The CDR3 loop is CASSFGGTLGSGANVLTF. The CDR3 region has the DNA TGTGCCAGCAGTTTTGGGGGGACCCTTGGCTCTGGGGCCAACGTCCTGACTTTC.

This clonotype was seen a few times. V is TRBV5-1 and J is TRBJ1-1, with D possibly TRBD1 on 6 matching bases. CDR3 length: 17 amino acids. Germline CDR1 reads SGHRS; CDR2 reads YFSETQ. V gave up 4 bases and J gave up 7 bases, with 26 bases separating them. The CDR3 nucleotides are TGCGCCAGCAGCGCCAAGGTAGGACAGCTTGATTTAGGTGAAGCTTTCTTT. Translating gives CASSAKVGQLDLGEAFF.

This clonotype was picked up a small number of times. V and J are TRBV28 and TRBJ2-2, with D hard to call. Germline loops: CDR1 MDHEN, CDR2 SYDVKM. This CDR3 spans 15 amino acids. The germline V and J ends were trimmed by 7 bases and 1 base, with 13 bases remaining between them. The CDR3 is CASTPVSLNTGELFF. The CDR3 nucleotides read TGTGCCAGCACCCCTGTGTCCCTGAACACCGGGGAGCTGTTTTTT.

V usage is TRBV12-3 or TRBV12-4 and J usage is TRBJ2-4; 10 nucleotides line up with TRBD2. There are 16 residues in the CDR3. Trimming removed 6 bases from V and 0 bases from J; junction bases left unmatched: 5. The CDR3: CASRGLAEIAKNIQYF. The CDR3 coding sequence is TGTGCCAGCAGAGGACTAGCGGAAATAGCCAAAAACATTCAGTACTTC.

This rearrangement joins TRBV7-9 to TRBJ2-2; the D gene is possibly TRBD2 (5 bases). Trimming removed 1 base at V and 2 bases at J, with 8 bases between. This CDR3 comprises 15 residues. CDR1 is SEHNR and CDR2 is FQNEAQ in the germline V gene (reference sequence). CDR3 residues: CASSLGGSNTGELFF. The CDR3 DNA reads TGTGCCAGCAGCTTAGGCGGGTCAAACACCGGGGAGCTGTTTTTT.

This rearrangement joins TRBV25-1 to TRBJ2-2; maybe TRBD2 (5 bases). Trimming cost V 5 bases and J 0 bases, with 10 bases left between them. Germline CDR1 is MGHDK and CDR2 is SYGVNS. The length of the CDR3 is 15 residues. The CDR3 sequence is CASSIAPSNTGELFF. In DNA, the CDR3 is TGTGCCAGCAGTATAGCGCCCTCGAACACCGGGGAGCTGTTTTTT.

The chain recombines TRBV20-1 with TRBJ2-2; 9 bases are shared with TRBD1. The germline CDR1 and CDR2 sequences are DFQATT and SNEGSKA (reference sequence). The CDR3 spans 14 residues. V shed 6 bases and J 5 bases; nucleotides not matched to a gene: 7. The DNA of the CDR3 is TGCAGTGCCGCAGGGACAGGGATGACCGGGGAGCTGTTTTTT. Translated, it gives CSAAGTGMTGELFF.

The sample holds a few counts of this clonotype. The gene calls are TRBV28 and TRBJ2-1; tentative D call: TRBD1 (6 bases). The germline CDR1 and CDR2 sequences are MDHEN and SYDVKM. The CDR3 has 12 residues. The V gene lost 8 bases and the J gene lost 4 bases, with 9 bases spanning the gap. The CDR3 protein is CASWTEYNEQFF. DNA of the CDR3: TGTGCCAGCTGGACAGAATACAATGAGCAGTTCTTC.

This clonotype was picked up many times. The rearrangement joins TRBV4-3 to TRBJ1-6; D remains unclear. Germline V gene data show CDR1 as LGHNA and CDR2 as YSLEER. The CDR3 extends over 15 amino acids. Trimming removed 0 bases at V and 7 bases at J, with 10 bases between. The CDR3 spells CASSQDLDLNSPLHF. CDR3 in DNA: TGCGCCAGCAGCCAAGATTTGGACTTAAATTCACCCCTCCACTTT.

The table lists this clonotype with a few counts. CDR3 sequence reads: CASSPLRSGSGTGELFF. As DNA, the CDR3 is TGTGCCAGCTCACCACTGAGAAGCGGGTCGGGCACCGGGGAGCTGTTTTTT. V and J are TRBV18 and TRBJ2-2; possible D gene TRBD2, 6 bases. This CDR3 comprises 17 residues. The V end lost 1 base, the J end lost 4 bases, and 16 bases lay between the germline ends. In germline, CDR1 is KGHSH, CDR2 LQKENI.

The rearrangement links TRBV11-2 to TRBJ1-5; D is perhaps TRBD1 (6 bases). The length of the CDR3 is 16 residues. Germline V gene sequence: CDR1 SGHAT, CDR2 FQNNGV. V dropped 4 bases and J dropped 0 bases, with 13 bases sitting between them. The DNA for the CDR3 is TGTGCCAGCAGCTCCGTCAGGGGTTATAGCAATCAGCCCCAGCATTTT. Amino acid sequence: CASSSVRGYSNQPQHF.

The rearrangement links TRBV9 to TRBJ2-7; D ambiguous. Germline-derived CDR1 and CDR2 are SGDLS and YYNGEE. V dropped 4 bases and J dropped 1 base, with 12 bases sitting between them. This CDR3 has 14 residues. The CDR3 is CASSTRTSSYEQYF. The CDR3 region has the DNA TGTGCCAGCAGCACCCGGACGTCTTCCTACGAGCAGTACTTC.

The V call is TRBV5-1, the J call TRBJ2-7, with a possible D match to TRBD1 (6 bases). The CDR3 has 15 amino acids. Trimming shortened V by 4 bases and J by 5 bases, and 19 bases separated the two germline ends. CDR1 is SGHRS, CDR2 YFSETQ, per germline. CDR3 sequence reads: CASSRAPGVGNEQYF. DNA of the CDR3: TGCGCCAGCAGCAGGGCGCCAGGGGTGGGGAACGAGCAGTACTTC.

The chain has TRBV15 and TRBJ2-7; D gene ambiguous. The V end was cut by 0 bases, the J end by 3 bases, with 6 bases between. The CDR3 is made up of 13 amino acids. The V gene's germline CDR1 is LNHNV and CDR2 YYDKDF (reference sequence). CDR3 amino acids: CATSRDRSYEQYF. CDR3 bases: TGTGCCACCAGCAGAGATCGGAGCTACGAGCAGTACTTC.

On this clonotype: Germline and junction disagree at one end, which may indicate a read error. The chain joins TRBV7-8 to TRBJ2-5; no reliable D call. Germline lookup yields CDR1 SGHVS and CDR2 FQNEAQ. The CDR3 totals 14 residues. The CDR3 here is CASRLGIFRETQYF. In DNA, the CDR3 is TGTGCCAGCAGATTAGGGATTTTTCGAGAGACCCAGTACTTC.

This clonotype was observed a few times. This rearrangement joins TRBV10-3 to TRBJ2-1; possibly TRBD1 for D (6 bases). This CDR3 has 14 amino acids. Germline CDR1 and CDR2: ENHRY and SYGVKD. Trimming stripped 2 bases from V and 8 bases from J, with 13 bases between. In nucleotides, the CDR3 is TGTGCCATCAGTGAGGGGCTACAGGGCTATGAGCAGTTCTTC. This translates into CAISEGLQGYEQFF.

This clonotype was counted a few times. The chain links TRBV9 to TRBJ2-3; D may be TRBD1 (5 bases). The germline V and J ends were trimmed by 4 bases and 0 bases, with 9 bases remaining between them. Germline CDR1 reads SGDLS; CDR2 reads YYNGEE. The CDR3 is 14 residues long. CDR3 nucleotides: TGTGCCAGCAGCCAGGGCCAAAGCACAGATACGCAGTATTTT. Encoded protein: CASSQGQSTDTQYF.